This is a list of T cell receptor beta chains from one sample in a study of cytomegalovirus exposure and HLA in healthy donors. Sequencing was performed with immunoSEQ multiplex PCR; in TCRdb, only in-frame clones are kept and a portion is missing. The sample includes about 120,000 clones, more than 95% of them seen just once. The source material was PBMCs. These receptors were taken from a man younger than 35 in good health and CMV-seronegative. CDR3s include the opening cysteine and the closing phenylalanine or tryptophan. D genes are given only for firm matches. Only some rows state a clone size, as once, few, many or a class for expanded clones.

d_call	v_call	clone_size	j_call	cdr3_nt	cdr3_aa
TRBD2	TRBV7-9	-	TRBJ2-3	TGTGCCAGCAGCTTAACTGGACTAGCGGGAGGGAAGCCCACAGATACGCAGTATTTT	CASSLTGLAGGKPTDTQYF
-	TRBV27	-	TRBJ1-2	TGTGCCAGCGCAGAAAGGGGGTTCTATGGCTACACCTTC	CASAERGFYGYTF
-	TRBV6-4	-	TRBJ2-3	TGTGCCAGCAGAGTAGGGGCTAGCACAGATACGCAGTATTTT	CASRVGASTDTQYF
TRBD1	TRBV4-1	-	TRBJ2-2	TGCGCCAGCAGCCAAGCTACAGGGGGTGATAGCGGGGAGCTGTTTTTT	CASSQATGGDSGELFF
TRBD2	TRBV4-3	-	TRBJ2-7	TGCGCCAGCAGCCAAGATTTGGGACTAGCGGGAGGGTCTCATGGTTACGAGCAGTACTTC	CASSQDLGLAGGSHGYEQYF
-	TRBV19	once	TRBJ1-1	TGTGCCAGTAGTATGTCCTATAACACTGAAGCTTTCTTT	CASSMSYNTEAFF
-	TRBV27	-	TRBJ1-4	TGTGCCAGCAGTCTTTACCCATCGAGCGAAAAACTGTTTTTT	CASSLYPSSEKLFF
-	TRBV5-1	-	TRBJ1-1	TGCGCCAGCAGCTTCAACAGGGAAGGCACTGAAGCTTTCTTT	CASSFNREGTEAFF
-	TRBV5-1	-	TRBJ2-2	TGCGCCAGCAGCTTGGAACGGGCGAACACCGGGGAGCTGTTTTTT	CASSLERANTGELFF
-	TRBV28	-	TRBJ1-4	TGTGCCAGCAGTTTCCCGCCATCAATCGGGGCAACTAATGAAAAACTGTTTTTT	CASSFPPSIGATNEKLFF
-	TRBV6-1	-	TRBJ1-2	TGTGCCAGCAGTGATATGGGCCACTATGGCTACACCTTC	CASSDMGHYGYTF
TRBD1	TRBV27	-	TRBJ1-4	TGTGCCAGCAGTAATGAACAGGGGGCGTATGAAAAACTGTTTTTT	CASSNEQGAYEKLFF
-	TRBV7-9	-	TRBJ1-2	TGTGCCAGCAGCCGACCAGGTCCAGGGACTAACTATGGCTACACCTTC	CASSRPGPGTNYGYTF
TRBD1	TRBV19	few	TRBJ2-7	TGTGCCAGTAGTATTGGACAGGGAGGCGAGCAGTACTTC	CASSIGQGGEQYF
-	TRBV5-4	-	TRBJ2-6	TGTGCCAGCAGCTTGCTTACCGCGGGTGCTGGGGCCAACGTCCTGACTTTC	CASSLLTAGAGANVLTF
-	TRBV7-9	-	TRBJ2-7	TGTGCCAGCAGCTTAGCGGCTTCCTACGAGCAGTACTTC	CASSLAASYEQYF
-	TRBV5-4	-	TRBJ2-1	TGTGCCAGCAGCTCGGGGCCGGAGGGCGACAATGAGCAGTTCTTC	CASSSGPEGDNEQFF
-	TRBV15	-	TRBJ2-7	TGTGCCACCAGCGGGGGGATCCTTTCAAATTCCTACGAGCAGTACTTC	CATSGGILSNSYEQYF
TRBD1	TRBV11-3	-	TRBJ1-1	TGTGCCAGCAGCGGCGGACAGGGGACCGGCACTGAAGCTTTCTTT	CASSGGQGTGTEAFF
-	TRBV27	-	TRBJ2-6	TGTGCCAGCAGGCCACAGGGCTTTGGGGCCAACGTCCTGACTTTC	CASRPQGFGANVLTF
TRBD2	TRBV9	-	TRBJ2-7	TGTGCCAGCAGCCCGGCTAGCGGGTTCTCCTACGAGCAGTACTTC	CASSPASGFSYEQYF
-	TRBV7-9	-	TRBJ2-7	TGTGCCAGCAGTCGGGGCTCCTACGAGCAGTACTTC	CASSRGSYEQYF
-	TRBV28	-	TRBJ1-1	TGTGCCAGCAGTTTAATGAAGAGATTTGAAGCTTTCTTT	CASSLMKRFEAFF
TRBD2	TRBV28	-	TRBJ2-7	TGTGCCAGCAGTCCCAGACTAGCCGAGCTGAGGCACGAGCAGTACTTC	CASSPRLAELRHEQYF
-	TRBV27	once	TRBJ2-7	TGTGCCAGCAGTTTGGGCGGGGGCCCCTCCTACGAGCAGTACTTC	CASSLGGGPSYEQYF
TRBD1	TRBV7-2	-	TRBJ2-7	TGTGCCAGCAGCCAGACAGGGACCCAATCCTACGAGCAGTACTTC	CASSQTGTQSYEQYF